This T cell receptor (beta chain) appears in the sequencing data of a study of neurological immune-mediated disorders. The CDR3 has 16 residues. V lost 7 bases and J 0 bases, leaving 19 bases between the germline ends. Germline V gene lookup returns CDR1 DFQATT and CDR2 SNEGSKA (reference sequence). Many counts were recorded for this clonotype. The antigen remains undetermined. The cDNA was generated by 5'RACE with 10-nucleotide random UMIs. One entry per CDR3 protein results from TCRdb running MiXCR on the 5' RACE reads. The data hold about 60,000 distinct CDR3 sequences, with roughly 10% observed a single time. Time point meaning: longitudinal time-point 2. In Maryland, USA, blood bank volunteers were the healthy controls. The unsorted libraries originated from 2 million PBMCs that had been stored at -80 C. Points from the study as a whole: Expanded clones shared no CDR3 amino acid sequences across subjects, suggesting private repertoires in all groups.

V and J are TRBV20-1 and TRBJ2-1, with D possibly being TRBD2 (5 bases). The clonotype originates from a man aged 25-45 years in good health. The specimen sequenced was PBMCs. CDR3 bases: TGCAGTGTTTTGGGGAGAACGGGTCCCTCCTACAATGAGCAGTTCTTC. Amino acid sequence: CSVLGRTGPSYNEQFF.